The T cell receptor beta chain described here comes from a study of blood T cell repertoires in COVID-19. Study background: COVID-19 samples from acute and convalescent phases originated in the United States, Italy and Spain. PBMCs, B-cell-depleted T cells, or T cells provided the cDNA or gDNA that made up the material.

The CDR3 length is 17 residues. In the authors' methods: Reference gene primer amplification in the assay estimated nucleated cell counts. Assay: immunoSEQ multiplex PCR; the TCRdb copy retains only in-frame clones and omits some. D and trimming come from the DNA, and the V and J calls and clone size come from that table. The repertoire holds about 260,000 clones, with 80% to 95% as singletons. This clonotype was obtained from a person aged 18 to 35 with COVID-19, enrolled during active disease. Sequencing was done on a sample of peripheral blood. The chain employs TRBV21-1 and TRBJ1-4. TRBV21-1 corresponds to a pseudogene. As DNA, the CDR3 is TGTGCCAGCAACATCCCCCAGAGACGGCGGGGTGAAGAAAAACTGTTTTTT. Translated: CASNIPQRRRGEEKLFF.